This T cell receptor beta chain was documented in a study of blood T cell repertoires in COVID-19. Study summary: Samples of COVID-19 (acute and convalescent) were obtained from the United States, Italy and Spain. Nucleic acid was either cDNA or gDNA, and it came from T cells, B-cell-depleted T cells, or PBMCs.

Per the study methods: Estimation of nucleated cell counts relied on the amplification of reference gene primers. Only in-frame clones appear in the TCRdb table, and some are missing; sequencing was by immunoSEQ multiplex PCR. The V and J calls and clone size were taken over from that table, and D and trimming were inferred from the DNA. The data contain approximately 81,000 clones, roughly four fifths of them singletons. CDR1 SGHVS and CDR2 FNYEAQ come from the germline V gene. The V segment lost 4 bases and the J segment 2 bases; nucleotides outside the gene matches: 6. This CDR3 region has 15 residues.

Sequences were obtained from peripheral blood. V gene TRBV7-6 combines with J gene TRBJ1-1, with 8 bases fitting TRBD1. The receptor was derived from a human donor in a cohort sampled during active COVID-19. The CDR3 spells CASSYTTGVNTEAFF. CDR3 sequence (DNA): TGTGCCAGCAGCTATACGACAGGGGTTAACACTGAAGCTTTCTTT.